Presented here are 9 T cell receptor beta chains from one specimen sequenced in a study of T cell responses to AZD1222 COVID-19 vaccine. The assay was immunoSEQ multiplex PCR, and TCRdb's table has in-frame clones only and misses some. The table has some 70,000 clones, around 84% seen once. This specimen was peripheral blood, taken on day 0 of AZD1222 vaccination. All receptors come from an adult in good health.

The chain couples TRBV2 to TRBJ1-2; 7 nucleotides align to TRBD1. V was clipped by 4 bases and J by 4 bases; unmatched bases: 9. Germline V gene sequence: CDR1 SNHLY, CDR2 FYNNEI. The CDR3 has 15 amino acids. The CDR3 reads CASSADGTVSYGYTF. The CDR3 region has the DNA TGTGCCAGCAGTGCCGATGGGACAGTCAGCTATGGCTACACCTTC.

V gene TRBV6-5 combines with J gene TRBJ2-5, with D possibly being TRBD2 (7 bases). Germline values: CDR1 MNHEY, CDR2 SVGAGI. The CDR3 loop spans 15 amino acids. V lost 6 bases, J lost 4 bases, and 18 bases lay in between. The CDR3 DNA sequence: TGTGCCAGCAGCGGAACAAGGGGGGGCGGAGAGACCCAGTACTTC. Protein product: CASSGTRGGGETQYF.

The chain joins TRBV5-1 to TRBJ2-3; D is possibly TRBD1 or TRBD2 (6 bases each). The CDR3 runs to 14 residues. The V end lost 1 base, the J end lost 3 bases, and 9 bases lay between the germline ends. From germline, CDR1 is SGHRS and CDR2 YFSETQ. DNA for the CDR3: TGCGCCAGCAGCTTGCAAGGGGGGACAGATACGCAGTATTTT. Its protein product is CASSLQGGTDTQYF.

This rearrangement joins TRBV18 to TRBJ2-5, with D possibly TRBD2 on 6 matching bases. This CDR3 spans 15 amino acids. Trimming pared 1 base from V and 5 bases from J, leaving 14 bases between. Germline-derived CDR1 and CDR2 are KGHSH and LQKENI. The CDR3 DNA sequence: TGTGCCAGCTCACCACAGGAGGGAATCGGCGAGACCCAGTACTTC. This translates into CASSPQEGIGETQYF.

This chain links TRBV2 with TRBJ2-2; D is uncertain. The V end was cut by 6 bases, the J end by 3 bases, with 5 bases between. This CDR3 contains 12 residues. Germline loops: CDR1 SNHLY, CDR2 FYNNEI. Here the CDR3 DNA reads TGTGCCAGCAGCGGAGACACCGGGGAGCTGTTTTTT. Encoded protein: CASSGDTGELFF.

The genes are TRBV5-4 and TRBJ1-1, with a possible D match to TRBD1 (6 bases). Trimming took off 0 bases at V and 2 bases at J, with 11 bases between the two ends. The germline gives CDR1 SGHNT, CDR2 YYREEE (reference sequence). The CDR3 has 15 residues. The CDR3, as DNA: TGTGCCAGCAGCTTGGGACAGGAGAGAAACACTGAAGCTTTCTTT. Its translation: CASSLGQERNTEAFF.

V is TRBV2 and J is TRBJ1-2, with no clear D. Germline V gives CDR1 SNHLY, CDR2 FYNNEI. The CDR3 loop spans 13 amino acids. V was trimmed by 4 bases and J by 8 bases, leaving 14 bases between them. CDR3 DNA sequence: TGTGCCAGCAGTGTAGGGTATACATGGGGCTACACCTTC. This sequence encodes CASSVGYTWGYTF.

The chain employs TRBV6-1 and TRBJ1-1; D is undetermined. Germline loops: CDR1 MNHNS, CDR2 SASEGT. The V end was cut by 0 bases, the J end by 6 bases, with 14 bases between. The CDR3 sequence is 15 residues long. In DNA form, the CDR3 reads TGTGCCAGCAGTGAAGCGCAACGAGGTGACGCTGAAGCTTTCTTT. Translating gives CASSEAQRGDAEAFF.

CDR3 loop: CASSQQSSETQYF. For the CDR3, the DNA is TGTGCCAGCAGCCAACAATCTAGTGAGACCCAGTACTTC. The V gene is TRBV3-1 (or the pseudogene TRBV3-2), the J gene TRBJ2-5; D not resolved. CDR3 length: 13 residues. V lost 2 bases to trimming and J lost 5 bases, with 9 bases between them. Germline loops: CDR1 LGHDT, CDR2 YNNKEL (reference sequence).